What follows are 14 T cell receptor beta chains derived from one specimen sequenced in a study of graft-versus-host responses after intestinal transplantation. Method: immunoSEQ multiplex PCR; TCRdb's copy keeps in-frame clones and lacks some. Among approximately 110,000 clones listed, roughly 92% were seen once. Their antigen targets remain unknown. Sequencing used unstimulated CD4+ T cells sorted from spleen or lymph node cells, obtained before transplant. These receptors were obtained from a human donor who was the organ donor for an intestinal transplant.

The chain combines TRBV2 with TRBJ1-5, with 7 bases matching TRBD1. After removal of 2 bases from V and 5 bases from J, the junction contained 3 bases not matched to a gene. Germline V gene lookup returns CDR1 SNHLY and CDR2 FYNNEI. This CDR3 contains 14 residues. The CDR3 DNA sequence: TGTGCCAGCAGTGAAAGGACAGGACATCAGCCCCAGCATTTT. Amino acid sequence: CASSERTGHQPQHF.

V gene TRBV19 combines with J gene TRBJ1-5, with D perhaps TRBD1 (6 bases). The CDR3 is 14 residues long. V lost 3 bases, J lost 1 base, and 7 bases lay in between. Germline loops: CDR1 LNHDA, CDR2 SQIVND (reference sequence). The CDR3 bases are TGTGCCAGTAGTATGCAGGGGAGCAATCAGCCCCAGCATTTT. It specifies CASSMQGSNQPQHF. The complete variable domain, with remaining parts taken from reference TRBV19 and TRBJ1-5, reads DGGITQSPKYLFRKEGQNVTLSCEQNLNHDAMYWYRQDPGQGLRLIYYSQIVNDFQKGDIAEGYSVSREKKESFPLTVTSAQKNPTAFYLCASSMQGSNQPQHFGDGTRLSIL.

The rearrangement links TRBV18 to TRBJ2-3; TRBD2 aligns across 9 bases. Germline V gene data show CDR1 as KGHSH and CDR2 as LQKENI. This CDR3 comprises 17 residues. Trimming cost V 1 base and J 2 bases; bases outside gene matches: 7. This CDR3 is CASSPLGLAGNTDTQYF. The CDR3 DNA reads TGTGCCAGCTCACCACTCGGCCTAGCGGGGAACACAGATACGCAGTATTTT.

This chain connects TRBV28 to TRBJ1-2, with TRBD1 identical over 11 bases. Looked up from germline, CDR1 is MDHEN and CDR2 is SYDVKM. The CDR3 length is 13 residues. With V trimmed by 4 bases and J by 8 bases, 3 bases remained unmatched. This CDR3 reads CASSWTGGAGYTF. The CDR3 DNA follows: TGTGCCAGCAGTTGGACAGGGGGCGCAGGCTACACCTTC.

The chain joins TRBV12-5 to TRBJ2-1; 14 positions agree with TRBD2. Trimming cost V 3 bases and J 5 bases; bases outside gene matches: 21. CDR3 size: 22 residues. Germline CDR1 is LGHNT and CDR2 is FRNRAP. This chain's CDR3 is CASGLKWGTEGLAGERDNEQFF. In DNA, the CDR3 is TGTGCTAGTGGTTTAAAATGGGGGACAGAGGGACTAGCGGGAGAACGAGACAATGAGCAGTTCTTC.

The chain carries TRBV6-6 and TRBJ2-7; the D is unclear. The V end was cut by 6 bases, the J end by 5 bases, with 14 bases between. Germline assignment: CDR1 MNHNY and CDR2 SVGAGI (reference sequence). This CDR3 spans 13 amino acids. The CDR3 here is CASRGRPIDEQYF. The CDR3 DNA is TGTGCCAGCAGGGGCAGGCCAATTGACGAGCAGTACTTC.

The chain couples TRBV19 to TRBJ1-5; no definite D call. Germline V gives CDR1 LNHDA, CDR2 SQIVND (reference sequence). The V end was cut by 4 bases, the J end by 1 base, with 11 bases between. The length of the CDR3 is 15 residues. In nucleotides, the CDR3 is TGTGCCAGTAGTAGCCAGGTTAAGAGCAATCAGCCCCAGCATTTT. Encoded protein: CASSSQVKSNQPQHF.

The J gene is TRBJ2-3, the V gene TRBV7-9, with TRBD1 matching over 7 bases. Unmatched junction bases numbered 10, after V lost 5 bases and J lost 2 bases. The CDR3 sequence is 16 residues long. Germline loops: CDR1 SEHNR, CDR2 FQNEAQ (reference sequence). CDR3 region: CASSAGTQGDTDTQYF. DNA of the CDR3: TGTGCCAGCAGCGCAGGGACCCAGGGGGACACAGATACGCAGTATTTT.

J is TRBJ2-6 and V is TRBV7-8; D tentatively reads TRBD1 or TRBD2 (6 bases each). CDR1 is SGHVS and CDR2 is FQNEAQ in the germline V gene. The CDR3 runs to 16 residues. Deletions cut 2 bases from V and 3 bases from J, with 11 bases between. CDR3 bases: TGTGCCAGCAGCTTATTGGGGGGCGGTGGGGCCAACGTCCTGACTTTC. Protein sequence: CASSLLGGGGANVLTF.

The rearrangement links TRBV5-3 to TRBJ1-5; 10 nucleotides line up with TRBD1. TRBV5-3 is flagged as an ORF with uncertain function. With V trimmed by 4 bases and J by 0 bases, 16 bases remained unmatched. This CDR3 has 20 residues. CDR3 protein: CARSQTGTGDPPYSNQPQHF. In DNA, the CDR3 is TGTGCCAGAAGCCAGACCGGGACAGGGGACCCACCATATAGCAATCAGCCCCAGCATTTT.

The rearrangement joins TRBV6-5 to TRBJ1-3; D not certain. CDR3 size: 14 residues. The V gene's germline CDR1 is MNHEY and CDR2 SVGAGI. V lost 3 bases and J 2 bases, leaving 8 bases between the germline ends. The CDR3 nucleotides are TGTGCCAGCAGTTATAAGGGTCCTGGAAACACCATATATTTT. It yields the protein CASSYKGPGNTIYF.

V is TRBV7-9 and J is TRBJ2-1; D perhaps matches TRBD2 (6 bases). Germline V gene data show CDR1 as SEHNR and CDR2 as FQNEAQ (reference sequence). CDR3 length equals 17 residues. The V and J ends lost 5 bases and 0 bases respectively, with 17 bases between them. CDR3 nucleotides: TGTGCCAGCAGCCGCCGCCTAGCGTTGAGCTCCTACAATGAGCAGTTCTTC. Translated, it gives CASSRRLALSSYNEQFF.

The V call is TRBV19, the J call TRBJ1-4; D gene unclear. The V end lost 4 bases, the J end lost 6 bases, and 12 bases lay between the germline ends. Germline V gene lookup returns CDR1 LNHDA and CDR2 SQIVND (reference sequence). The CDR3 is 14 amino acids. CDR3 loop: CASSTRGGDEKLFF. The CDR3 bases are TGTGCCAGTAGTACGCGAGGCGGTGATGAAAAACTGTTTTTT. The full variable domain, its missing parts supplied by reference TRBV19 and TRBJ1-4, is DGGITQSPKYLFRKEGQNVTLSCEQNLNHDAMYWYRQDPGQGLRLIYYSQIVNDFQKGDIAEGYSVSREKKESFPLTVTSAQKNPTAFYLCASSTRGGDEKLFFGSGTQLSVL.

As DNA, the CDR3 is TGTGCCAATGCACCGGGACAGGGGGCCTACGAGCAGTACTTC. As protein: CANAPGQGAYEQYF. The V and J genes are TRBV25-1 and TRBJ2-7, with TRBD1 matching over 11 bases. This CDR3 contains 14 residues. The germline CDR1 and CDR2 sequences are MGHDK and SYGVNS. V dropped 10 bases and J dropped 2; count of bases not matched to a gene: 7.